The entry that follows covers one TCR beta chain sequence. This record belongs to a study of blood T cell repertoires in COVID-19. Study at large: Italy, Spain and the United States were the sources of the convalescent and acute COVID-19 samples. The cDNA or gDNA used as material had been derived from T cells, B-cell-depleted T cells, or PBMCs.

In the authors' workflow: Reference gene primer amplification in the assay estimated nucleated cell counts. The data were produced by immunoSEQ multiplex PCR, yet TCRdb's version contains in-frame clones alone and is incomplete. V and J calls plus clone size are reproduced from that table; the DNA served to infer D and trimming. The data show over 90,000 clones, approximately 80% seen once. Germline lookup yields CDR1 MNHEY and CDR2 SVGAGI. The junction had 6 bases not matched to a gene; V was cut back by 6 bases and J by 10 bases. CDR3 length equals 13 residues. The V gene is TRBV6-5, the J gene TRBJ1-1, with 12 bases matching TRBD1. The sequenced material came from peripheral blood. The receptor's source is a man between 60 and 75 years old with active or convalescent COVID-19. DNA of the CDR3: TGTGCCAGCAGACCGGGACAGGGGGCGCGAGCTTTCTTT. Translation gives CASRPGQGARAFF.